This TCR beta chain was captured in a study of OX40 agonist ivuxolimab in advanced cancers. Study as a whole: Patients received intravenous ivuxolimab every 2 weeks at 0.01 to 10 mg/kg.

TCRdb's table, derived via immunoSEQ multiplex PCR, lists solely in-frame clones and lacks some. The sample shows about 41,000 clones, more than 75% of them seen only once. The germline gives CDR1 MNHEY, CDR2 SMNVEV (reference sequence). The V and J ends lost 4 bases and 2 bases, in that order; junction bases with no gene match: 4. CDR3 size: 15 residues. The chain has TRBV27 and TRBJ2-1; TRBD2 matches at 8 bases. The TCR sequence derives from an adult with an advanced solid tumor such as melanoma, head and neck, liver or kidney cancer. Sequencing was performed on CD4+ or CD8+ T cells sorted from blood, taken in a trial of the OX40 agonist ivuxolimab. CDR3 DNA sequence: TGTGCCAGCAGTTATACGGGAGGGACCTACAATGAGCAGTTCTTC. Translating gives CASSYTGGTYNEQFF.